The clone carrying this T cell receptor (beta chain) was found a few times. Assay: immunoSEQ multiplex PCR; the TCRdb copy retains only in-frame clones and omits some. The sample lists about 480,000 clones, 79% seen once, with around 13% in the top ten. The sample belongs to a study of shared clonotypes between healthy human individuals. Trimming stripped 3 bases from V and 6 bases from J, with 12 bases between. Germline CDR1 and CDR2: LNHDA and SQIVND (reference sequence). CDR3 length equals 14 residues. J is TRBJ1-5 and V is TRBV19, with TRBD1 as a possible D gene (6 bases). What was sequenced was PBMCs. The sequence was collected from a woman aged 40 to 50 in good health. Some clones in this sample may be carry-over from other donors' samples. CDR3 residues: CASSMDSPGQPQHF. The CDR3, as DNA: TGTGCCAGTAGTATGGACAGTCCCGGTCAGCCCCAGCATTTT.